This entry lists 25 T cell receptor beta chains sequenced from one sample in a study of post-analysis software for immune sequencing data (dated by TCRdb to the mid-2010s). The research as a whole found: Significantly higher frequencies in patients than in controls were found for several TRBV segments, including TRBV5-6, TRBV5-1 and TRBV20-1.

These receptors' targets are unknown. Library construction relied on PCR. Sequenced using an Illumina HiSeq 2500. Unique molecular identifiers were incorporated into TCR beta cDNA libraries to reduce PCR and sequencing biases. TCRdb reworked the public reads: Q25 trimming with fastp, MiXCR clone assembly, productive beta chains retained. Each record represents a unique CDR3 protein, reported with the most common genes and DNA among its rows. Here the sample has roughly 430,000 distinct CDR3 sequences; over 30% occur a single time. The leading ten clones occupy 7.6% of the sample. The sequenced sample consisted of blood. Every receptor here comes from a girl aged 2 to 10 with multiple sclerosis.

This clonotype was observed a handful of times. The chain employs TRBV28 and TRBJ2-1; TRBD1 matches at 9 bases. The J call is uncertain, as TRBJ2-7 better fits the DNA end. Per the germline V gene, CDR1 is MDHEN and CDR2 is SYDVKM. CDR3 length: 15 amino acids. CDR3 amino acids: CASSLTQGAKDEQYF. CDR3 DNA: TGTGCCAGCAGCCTAACACAGGGGGCTAAGGACGAGCAGTACTTC.

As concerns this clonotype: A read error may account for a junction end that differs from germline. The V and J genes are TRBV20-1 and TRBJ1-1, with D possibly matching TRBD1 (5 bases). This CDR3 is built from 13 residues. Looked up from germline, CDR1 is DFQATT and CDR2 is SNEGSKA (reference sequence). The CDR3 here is CSASAGGNPEAFF. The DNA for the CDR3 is TGCAGTGCTAGCGCCGGGGGGAACCCTGAAGCTTTCTTT.

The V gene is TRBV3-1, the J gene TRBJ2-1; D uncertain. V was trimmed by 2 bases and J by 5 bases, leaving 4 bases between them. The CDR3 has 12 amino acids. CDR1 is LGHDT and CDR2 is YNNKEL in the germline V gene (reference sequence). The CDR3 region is CASSQLNNEQFF. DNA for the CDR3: TGTGCCAGCAGCCAACTGAACAATGAGCAGTTCTTC.

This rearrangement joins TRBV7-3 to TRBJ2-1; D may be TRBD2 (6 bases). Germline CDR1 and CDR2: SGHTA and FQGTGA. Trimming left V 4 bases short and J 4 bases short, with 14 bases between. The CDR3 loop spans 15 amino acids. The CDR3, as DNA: TGTGCCAGCAGCTCCGGGACTCTCTCTTACAATGAGCAGTTCTTC. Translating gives CASSSGTLSYNEQFF.

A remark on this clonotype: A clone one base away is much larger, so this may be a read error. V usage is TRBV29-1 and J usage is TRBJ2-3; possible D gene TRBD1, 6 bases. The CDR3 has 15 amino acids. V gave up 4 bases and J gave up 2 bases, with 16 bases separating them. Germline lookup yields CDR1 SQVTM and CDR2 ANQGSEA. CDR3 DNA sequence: TGCAGCGTTGGTGGGGTGGGGGCACACACAGATACGCAGTATTTT. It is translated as CSVGGVGAHTDTQYF.

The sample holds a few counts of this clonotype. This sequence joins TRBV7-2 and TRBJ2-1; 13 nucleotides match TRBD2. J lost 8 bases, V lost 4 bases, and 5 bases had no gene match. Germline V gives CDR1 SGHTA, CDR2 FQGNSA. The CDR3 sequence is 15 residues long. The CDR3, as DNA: TGTGCCAGCAGCTCTCCGGGACTAGCGGGATATGAGCAGTTCTTC. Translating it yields CASSSPGLAGYEQFF.

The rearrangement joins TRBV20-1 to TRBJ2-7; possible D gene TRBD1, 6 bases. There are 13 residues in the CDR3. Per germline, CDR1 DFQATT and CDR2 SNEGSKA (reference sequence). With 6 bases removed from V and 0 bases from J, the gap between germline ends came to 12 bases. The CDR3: CSADRQDSYEQYF. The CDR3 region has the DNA TGCAGTGCAGACCGACAGGACTCCTACGAGCAGTACTTC.

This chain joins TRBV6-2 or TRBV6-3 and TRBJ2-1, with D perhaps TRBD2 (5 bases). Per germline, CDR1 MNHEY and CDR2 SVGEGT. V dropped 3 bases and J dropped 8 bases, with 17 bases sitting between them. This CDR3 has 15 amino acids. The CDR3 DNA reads TGTGCCAGCAGTTATAGGCGGGTGGATACGGATGAGCAGTTCTTC. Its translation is CASSYRRVDTDEQFF.

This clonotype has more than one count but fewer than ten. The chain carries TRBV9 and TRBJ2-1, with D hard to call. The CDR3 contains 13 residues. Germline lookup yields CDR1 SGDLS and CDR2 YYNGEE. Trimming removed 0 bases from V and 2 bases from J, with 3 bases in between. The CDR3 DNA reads TGTGCCAGCAGCGTAGAAACCTACAATGAGCAGTTCTTC. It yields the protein CASSVETYNEQFF.

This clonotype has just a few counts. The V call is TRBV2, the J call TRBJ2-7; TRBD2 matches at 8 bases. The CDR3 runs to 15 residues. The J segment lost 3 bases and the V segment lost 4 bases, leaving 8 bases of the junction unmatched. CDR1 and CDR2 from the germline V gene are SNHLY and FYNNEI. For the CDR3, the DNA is TGTGCCAGCAGTGGAGGACTAGCTCCTGGCTACGAGCAGTACTTC. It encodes CASSGGLAPGYEQYF. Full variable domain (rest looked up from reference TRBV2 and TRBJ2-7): EPEVTQTPSHQVTQMGQEVILRCVPISNHLYFYWYRQILGQKVEFLVSFYNNEISEKSEIFDDQFSVERPDGSNFTLKIRSTKLEDSAMYFCASSGGLAPGYEQYFGPGTRLTVT.

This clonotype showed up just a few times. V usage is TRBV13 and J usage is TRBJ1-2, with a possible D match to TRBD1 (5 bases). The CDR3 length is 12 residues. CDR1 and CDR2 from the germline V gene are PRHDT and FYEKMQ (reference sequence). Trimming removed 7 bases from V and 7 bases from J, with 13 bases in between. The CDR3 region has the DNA TGTGCCAGCACCCTGTGGGGGGTTGGCTACACCTTC. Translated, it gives CASTLWGVGYTF.

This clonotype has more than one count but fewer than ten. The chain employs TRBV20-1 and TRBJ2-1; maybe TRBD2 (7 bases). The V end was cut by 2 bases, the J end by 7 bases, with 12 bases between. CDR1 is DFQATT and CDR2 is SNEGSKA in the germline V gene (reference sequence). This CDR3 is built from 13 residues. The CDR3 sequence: CSARLGGGNEQFF. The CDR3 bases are TGCAGTGCTAGACTAGGGGGGGGAAATGAGCAGTTCTTC.

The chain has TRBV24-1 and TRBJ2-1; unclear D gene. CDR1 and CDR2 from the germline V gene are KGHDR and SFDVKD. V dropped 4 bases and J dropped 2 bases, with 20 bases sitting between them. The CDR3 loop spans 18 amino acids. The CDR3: CATSDPAEPKSPYNEQFF. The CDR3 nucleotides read TGTGCCACCAGTGACCCTGCCGAACCAAAATCACCCTACAATGAGCAGTTCTTC.

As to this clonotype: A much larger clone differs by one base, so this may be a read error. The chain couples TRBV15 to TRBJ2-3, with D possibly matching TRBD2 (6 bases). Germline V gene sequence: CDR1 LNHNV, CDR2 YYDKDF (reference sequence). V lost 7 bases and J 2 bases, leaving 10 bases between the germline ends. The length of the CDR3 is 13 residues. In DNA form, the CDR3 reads TGTGCCACCATAGCGGAGATCACAGATACGCAGTATTTT. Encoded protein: CATIAEITDTQYF.

As DNA, the CDR3 is TGTGCCAGCAGTTCCCGGGACACAAATGAAAAACTGTTTTTT. Translation: CASSSRDTNEKLFF. The chain links TRBV12-3 or TRBV12-4 to TRBJ1-4, with D perhaps TRBD1 (6 bases). The V gene lost 4 bases and the J gene lost 5 bases, with 11 bases spanning the gap. This CDR3 region has 14 residues.

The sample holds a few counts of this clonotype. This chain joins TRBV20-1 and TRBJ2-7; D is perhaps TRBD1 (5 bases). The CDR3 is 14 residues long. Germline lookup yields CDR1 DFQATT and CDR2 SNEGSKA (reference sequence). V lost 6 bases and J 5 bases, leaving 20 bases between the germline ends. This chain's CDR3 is CSAPRRQGGDEQYF. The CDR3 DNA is TGCAGTGCGCCTCGGCGTCAGGGTGGCGACGAGCAGTACTTC.

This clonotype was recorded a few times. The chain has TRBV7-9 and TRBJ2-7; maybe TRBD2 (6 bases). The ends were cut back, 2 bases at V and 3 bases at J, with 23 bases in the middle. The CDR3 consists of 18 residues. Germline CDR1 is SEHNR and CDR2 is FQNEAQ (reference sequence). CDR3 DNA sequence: TGTGCCAGCAGCTTAACCCTCCGACTAGGTATCTTCCGCTACGAGCAGTACTTC. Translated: CASSLTLRLGIFRYEQYF.

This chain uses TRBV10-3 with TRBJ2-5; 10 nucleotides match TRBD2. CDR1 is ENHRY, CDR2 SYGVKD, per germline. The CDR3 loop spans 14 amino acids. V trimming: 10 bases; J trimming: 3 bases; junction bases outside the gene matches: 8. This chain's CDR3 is CATRLAGEEETQYF. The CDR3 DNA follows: TGTGCCACCCGGCTAGCGGGGGAGGAAGAGACCCAGTACTTC.

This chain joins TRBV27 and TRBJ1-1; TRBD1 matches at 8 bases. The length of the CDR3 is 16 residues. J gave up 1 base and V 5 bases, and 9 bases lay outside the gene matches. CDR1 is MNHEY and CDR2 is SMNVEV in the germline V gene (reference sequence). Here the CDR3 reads CASSPVDRGWNTEAFF. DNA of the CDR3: TGTGCCAGCAGTCCCGTTGACAGGGGATGGAACACTGAAGCTTTCTTT.

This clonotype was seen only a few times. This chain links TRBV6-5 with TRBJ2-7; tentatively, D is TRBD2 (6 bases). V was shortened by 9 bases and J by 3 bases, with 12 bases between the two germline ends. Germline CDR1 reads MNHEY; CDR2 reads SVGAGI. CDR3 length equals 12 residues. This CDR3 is CASSGINYEQYF. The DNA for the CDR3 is TGTGCCAGTAGCGGCATAAACTACGAGCAGTACTTC.

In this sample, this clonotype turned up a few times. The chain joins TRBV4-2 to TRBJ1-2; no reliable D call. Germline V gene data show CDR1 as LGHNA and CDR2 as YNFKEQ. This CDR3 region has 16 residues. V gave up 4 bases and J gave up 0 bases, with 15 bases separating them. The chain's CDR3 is CASSLNKGRSNYGYTF. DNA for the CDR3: TGTGCCAGCAGCCTGAATAAGGGCCGCTCTAACTATGGCTACACCTTC.

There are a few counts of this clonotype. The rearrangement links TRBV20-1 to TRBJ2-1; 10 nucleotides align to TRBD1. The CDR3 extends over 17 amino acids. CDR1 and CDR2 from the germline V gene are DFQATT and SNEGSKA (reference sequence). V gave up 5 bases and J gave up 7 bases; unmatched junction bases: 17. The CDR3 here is CSAPGRPRDRGSNEQFF. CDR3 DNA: TGCAGTGCTCCTGGGAGGCCCCGGGACAGGGGTTCGAATGAGCAGTTCTTC.

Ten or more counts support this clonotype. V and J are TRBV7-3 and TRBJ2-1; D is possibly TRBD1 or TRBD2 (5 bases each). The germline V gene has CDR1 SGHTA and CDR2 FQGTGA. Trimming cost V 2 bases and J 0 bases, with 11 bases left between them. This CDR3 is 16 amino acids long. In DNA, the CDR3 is TGTGCCAGCAGCTTACTCGGGGCTAGCTCCTACAATGAGCAGTTCTTC. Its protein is CASSLLGASSYNEQFF.

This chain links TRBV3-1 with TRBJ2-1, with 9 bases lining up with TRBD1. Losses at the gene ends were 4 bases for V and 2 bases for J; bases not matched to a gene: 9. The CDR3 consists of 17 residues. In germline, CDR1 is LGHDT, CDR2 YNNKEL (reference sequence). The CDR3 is CASSLTPGTGPYNEQFF. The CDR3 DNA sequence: TGTGCCAGCAGCCTAACACCCGGGACAGGGCCCTACAATGAGCAGTTCTTC.

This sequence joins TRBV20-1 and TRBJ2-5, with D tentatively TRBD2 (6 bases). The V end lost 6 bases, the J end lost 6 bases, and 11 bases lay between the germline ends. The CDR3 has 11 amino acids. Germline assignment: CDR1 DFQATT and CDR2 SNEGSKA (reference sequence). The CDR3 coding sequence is TGCAGTGCGGAGGGGTGGAAGACCCAGTACTTC. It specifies CSAEGWKTQYF.